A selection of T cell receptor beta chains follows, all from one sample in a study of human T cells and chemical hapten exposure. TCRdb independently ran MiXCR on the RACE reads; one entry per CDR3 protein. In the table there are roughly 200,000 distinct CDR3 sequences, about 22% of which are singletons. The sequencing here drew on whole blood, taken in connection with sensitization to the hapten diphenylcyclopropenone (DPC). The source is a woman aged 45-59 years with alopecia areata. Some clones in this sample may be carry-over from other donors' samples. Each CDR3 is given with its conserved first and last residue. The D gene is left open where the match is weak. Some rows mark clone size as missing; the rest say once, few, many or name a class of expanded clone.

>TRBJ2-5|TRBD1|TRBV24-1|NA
TGTGCCACCAGTGAAGGGGACAGCCACAAAGAGACCCAGTACTTC
CATSEGDSHKETQYF
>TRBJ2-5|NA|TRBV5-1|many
TGCGCCAGCAGCTTGGTTGCGGAGACCCAGTACTTC
CASSLVAETQYF
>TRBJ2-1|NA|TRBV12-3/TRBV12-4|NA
TGTGCCAGCCGACGGAGGGCACTTTCCTACAATGAGCAGTTCTTC
CASRRRALSYNEQFF
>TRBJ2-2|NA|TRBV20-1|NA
TGCAGTGCCAGAGTCTTAGGGGACCCGAACACCGGGGAGCTGTTTTTT
CSARVLGDPNTGELFF
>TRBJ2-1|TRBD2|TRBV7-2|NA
TGTGCCAGCAGCATGCCGGGACTAGCGGGAGAGGGCACCTACAATGAGCAGTTCTTC
CASSMPGLAGEGTYNEQFF
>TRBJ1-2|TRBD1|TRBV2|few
TGTGCCAGCAGTGATTCGGACAGGAGCTATGGCTACACCTTC
CASSDSDRSYGYTF
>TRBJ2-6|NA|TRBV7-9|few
TGTGCCAGCAGCTTCCTCCACGAATCTGGGGCCAACGTCCTGACTTTC
CASSFLHESGANVLTF
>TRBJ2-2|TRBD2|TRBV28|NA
TGTGCCAGCAGCCGCAGACTAGCGGGAGCAGACGGGGAGCTGTTTTTT
CASSRRLAGADGELFF
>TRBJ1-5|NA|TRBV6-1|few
TGTGCCAGCAGTGAAGCTGAGGGGAGGCAGCCCCAGCATTTT
CASSEAEGRQPQHF
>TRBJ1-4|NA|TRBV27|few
TGTGCCAGCAGTTTATTGGGGGAGGGGAGTTGGAAACTGTTTTTT
CASSLLGEGSWKLFF
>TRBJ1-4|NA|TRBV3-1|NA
TGTGCCAGCAGCCACGCTTCGGGGGGCGGTGGAAAACTGTTTTTT
CASSHASGGGGKLFF
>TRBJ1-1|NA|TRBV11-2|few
TGTGCCAGCAGCTTAGAGACGGGTGTCACTGAAGCTTTCTTT
CASSLETGVTEAFF
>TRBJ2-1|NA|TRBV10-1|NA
TGCGCCAGCAGTGAGGTTATGGTAAATGAGCAGTTCTTC
CASSEVMVNEQFF
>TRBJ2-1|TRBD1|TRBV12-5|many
TGTGCTAGTGCCATACCGACAGGGCGGCAGTTCTTC
CASAIPTGRQFF
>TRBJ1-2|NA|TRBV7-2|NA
TGTGCCAGCAGCTTAGAACGGTCTAACTATGGCTACACCTTC
CASSLERSNYGYTF
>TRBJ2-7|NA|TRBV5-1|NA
TGCGCCAGCAGCTTGTTTCCCGCTACCTACGAGCAGTACTTC
CASSLFPATYEQYF
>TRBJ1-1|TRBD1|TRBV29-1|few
TGCAGCGTGGAGGGGGACAGGAACACTGAAGCTTTCTTT
CSVEGDRNTEAFF
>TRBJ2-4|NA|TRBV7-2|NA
TGTGCCAGCAGCTCTCCTGAAGTAGCCAAAAACATTCAGTACTTC
CASSSPEVAKNIQYF
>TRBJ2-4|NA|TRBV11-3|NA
TGTGCCAGCAGCCCCGGGGGAAACATTCAGTACTTC
CASSPGGNIQYF
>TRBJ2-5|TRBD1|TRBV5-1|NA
TGCGCCAGCAGCTTGGTAGGGGACAGGGCAGAGACCCAGTACTTC
CASSLVGDRAETQYF
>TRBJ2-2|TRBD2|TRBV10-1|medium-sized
TGCGCCAGCAGTACCGGGACTAGCGACACCGGGGAGCTGTTTTTT
CASSTGTSDTGELFF
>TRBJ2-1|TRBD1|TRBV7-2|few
TGTGCCAGCAGCTTAGTCTATGGACAGGGGAATGAGCAGTTCTTC
CASSLVYGQGNEQFF
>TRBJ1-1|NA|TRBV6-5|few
TGTGCCAGCAGTAAGTCAACACGGGCTGAAGCTTTCTTT
CASSKSTRAEAFF
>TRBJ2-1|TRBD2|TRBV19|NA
TGTGCCAGTAGTATGCGGGGGGGGAGCCGGACGGCCGGTGAGCAGTTCTTC
CASSMRGGSRTAGEQFF
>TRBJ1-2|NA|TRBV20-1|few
TGCAGTGCTCAAAAGACAGGTTGGGGACCGTACTATGGCTACACCTTC
CSAQKTGWGPYYGYTF
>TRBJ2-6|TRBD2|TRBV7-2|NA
TGTGCCAGCAGTCCGGTTAGCGGGAACTCTGGGGCCAACGTCCTGACTTTC
CASSPVSGNSGANVLTF
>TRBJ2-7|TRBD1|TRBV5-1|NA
TGCGCCAGCAGCCCGGGACAGGGGCTCTACGAGCAGTACTTC
CASSPGQGLYEQYF
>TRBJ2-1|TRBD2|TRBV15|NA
TGTGCCACCGGCCCGCTAGCGGGGGTGGATGAGCAGTTCTTC
CATGPLAGVDEQFF
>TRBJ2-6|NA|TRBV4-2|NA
TGTGCCAGCAGCCAGGAACCGGGACTGGAGAGCTCTGGGGCCAACGTCCTGACTTTC
CASSQEPGLESSGANVLTF
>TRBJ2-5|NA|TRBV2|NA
TGTGCCAGCAGTCCCCCAGCGGTGATTCAAGAGACCCAGTACTTC
CASSPPAVIQETQYF
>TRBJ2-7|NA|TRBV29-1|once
TGCAGCGTCCGGACAAGCTACGAGCAGTACTTC
CSVRTSYEQYF
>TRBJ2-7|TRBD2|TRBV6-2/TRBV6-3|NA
TGTGCCAGCAGCCGGACTAGCCTCTACGAGCAGTACTTC
CASSRTSLYEQYF
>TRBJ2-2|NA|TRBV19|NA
TGTGCCAGTAGTACCAGGGTTAACACCGGGGAGCTGTTTTTT
CASSTRVNTGELFF
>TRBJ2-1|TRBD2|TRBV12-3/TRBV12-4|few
TGTGCCAGCAGTTTAGACGGGAGGGCCTGGGGGAATGAGCAGTTCTTC
CASSLDGRAWGNEQFF
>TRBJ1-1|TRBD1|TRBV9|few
TGTGCCAGCAGCGTTCTTTCAGGGGGCACTGAAGCTTTCTTT
CASSVLSGGTEAFF
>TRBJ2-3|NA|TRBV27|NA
TGTGCCAGCAGTCGGGTCACGGGTCGCACAGATACGCAGTATTTT
CASSRVTGRTDTQYF
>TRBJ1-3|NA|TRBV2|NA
TGTGCCAGCAGTGAAGCGGGCGTTGGAAACACCATATATTTT
CASSEAGVGNTIYF
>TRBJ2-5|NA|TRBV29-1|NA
TGCAGCGTGAGGAAACCGGGACAAAGACAAGAGACCCAGTACTTC
CSVRKPGQRQETQYF
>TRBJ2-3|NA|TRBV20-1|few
TGCAGTGCTGGGGGGGCAGGGACACCGGGCACCACAGATACGCAGTATTTT
CSAGGAGTPGTTDTQYF
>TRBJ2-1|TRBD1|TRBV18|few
TGTGCCAGCTCACCTCAGGGGACAGGGGGGAATGAGCAGTTCTTC
CASSPQGTGGNEQFF
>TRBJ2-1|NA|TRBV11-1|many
TGTGCCAGCAGCTTTCGGCGCTCACGTGGGAATGAGCAGTTCTTC
CASSFRRSRGNEQFF
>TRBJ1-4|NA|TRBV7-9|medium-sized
TGTGCCAGCAGCTTAGAAGGCGGGAACAATGAAAAACTGTTTTTT
CASSLEGGNNEKLFF
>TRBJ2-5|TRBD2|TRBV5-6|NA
TGTGCCAGCAGCTTCCGGTCGGCTAGCGGGAGCACCCAGTACTTC
CASSFRSASGSTQYF
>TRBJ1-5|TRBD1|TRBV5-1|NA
TGCGCCAGCAGGACAGGGGTCAATCAGCCCCAGCATTTT
CASRTGVNQPQHF
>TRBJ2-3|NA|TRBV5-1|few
TGCGCCAGCGGCAGGGACGGAGGCACAGATACGCAGTATTTT
CASGRDGGTDTQYF
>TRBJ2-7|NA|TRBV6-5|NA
TGTGCCAGCAGTATCCAGACAGCGCCCTACGAGCAGTACTTC
CASSIQTAPYEQYF
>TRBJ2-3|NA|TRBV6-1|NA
TGTGCCAGCGTAGCAGGGGTGGCCACAGATACGCAGTATTTT
CASVAGVATDTQYF
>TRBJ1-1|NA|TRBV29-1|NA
TGCAGCGCCCGGGACGGCTACACTGAAGCTTTCTTT
CSARDGYTEAFF
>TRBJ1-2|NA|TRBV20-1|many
TGCAGTGCTAGGGACCCCCGGGGCAGTCGCTATGGCTACACCTTC
CSARDPRGSRYGYTF
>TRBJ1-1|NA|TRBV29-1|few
TGCAGCGTTGACAGGGTCGGGACTGAAGCTTTCTTT
CSVDRVGTEAFF
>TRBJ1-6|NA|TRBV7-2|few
TGTGCCAGCACCCCCCACTTGGAGGTGTCACCCCTCCACTTT
CASTPHLEVSPLHF
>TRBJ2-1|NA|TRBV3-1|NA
TGTGCCAGCAGCCAAGATCGTGGGAGAATCGACAATGAGCAGTTCTTC
CASSQDRGRIDNEQFF